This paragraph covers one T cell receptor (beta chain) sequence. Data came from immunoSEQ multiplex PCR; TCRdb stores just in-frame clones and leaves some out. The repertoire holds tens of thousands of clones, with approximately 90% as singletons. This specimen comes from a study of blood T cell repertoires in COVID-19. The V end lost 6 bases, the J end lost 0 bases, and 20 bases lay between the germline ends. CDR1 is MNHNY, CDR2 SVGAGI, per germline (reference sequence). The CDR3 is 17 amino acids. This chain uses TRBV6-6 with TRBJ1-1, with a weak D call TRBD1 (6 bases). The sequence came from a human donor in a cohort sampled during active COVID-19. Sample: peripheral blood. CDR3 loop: CASSRVPGHYLNTEAFF. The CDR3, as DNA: TGTGCCAGCAGCCGAGTCCCGGGACACTATTTGAACACTGAAGCTTTCTTT.